This TCR beta chain was identified in a study of blood T cell repertoires in COVID-19. Study details: PBMCs, B-cell-depleted T cells, or T cells were the source of the cDNA or gDNA that made up the material.

CDR3 length: 16 amino acids. J gave up 6 bases and V 3 bases, and 11 bases lay outside the gene matches. Germline-derived CDR1 and CDR2 are SGDLS and YYNGEE. Method: immunoSEQ multiplex PCR; TCRdb's copy keeps in-frame clones and lacks some. Of fewer than 400,000 clones listed, roughly 90% are singletons. This clone was seen once. Cohorts were assigned according to the clinical history that participants reported. It was within 2 weeks before study entry that exposed participants met a COVID-19 case. Sequenced: PBMCs or T cells enriched from blood (not recorded which). V usage is TRBV9 and J usage is TRBJ1-2, with 10 positions matching TRBD1. This sequence originates from a woman between 25 and 40 years old who had been exposed to COVID-19. The CDR3 protein is CASSAPSTGGKHGYTF. The CDR3 region has the DNA TGTGCCAGCAGCGCCCCCTCGACAGGGGGCAAACATGGCTACACCTTC.